A selection of T cell receptor beta chains follows, all from one sample in a study of cytomegalovirus exposure and HLA in healthy donors. Some clones are missing from TCRdb's copy, which holds only in-frame ones; the method was immunoSEQ multiplex PCR. The repertoire table contains 200,000 or so clones. The sequencing sample was made of PBMCs. The receptors originated from a boy between 10 and 17 years old in good health and CMV-seronegative. Both conserved end residues are part of each CDR3. The D gene is left open where the match is weak.

J gene	D gene	V gene	CDR3 length	CDR3 protein	CDR3 DNA
TRBJ1-1	-	TRBV30	12	CAWSQGFTEAFF	TGTGCCTGGAGCCAGGGTTTCACTGAAGCTTTCTTT
TRBJ2-3	-	TRBV11-2	15	CASSPAVLSTDTQYF	TGTGCCAGCAGCCCGGCGGTTCTGAGCACAGATACGCAGTATTTT
TRBJ1-1	-	TRBV4-1	15	CASSQEVVGRGSAFF	TGCGCCAGCAGCCAAGAGGTAGTGGGCAGGGGTTCAGCTTTCTTT
TRBJ2-1	-	TRBV4-1	15	CASSLPRGGYNEQFF	TGCGCCAGCAGCCTCCCGAGGGGGGGTTACAATGAGCAGTTCTTC
TRBJ2-1	TRBD2	TRBV5-1	15	CASSLGLAGTNEQFF	TGCGCCAGCAGCTTGGGACTAGCGGGAACCAATGAGCAGTTCTTC
TRBJ2-2	-	TRBV29-1	13	CSAGLKNTGELFF	TGCAGCGCGGGACTGAAAAACACCGGGGAGCTGTTTTTT
TRBJ2-7	TRBD2	TRBV5-1	16	CASSPGLAGGRYEQYF	TGCGCCAGCAGCCCGGGACTAGCGGGGGGTAGGTACGAGCAGTACTTC
TRBJ1-2	-	TRBV28	15	CASIRNGDSHYGYTF	TGTGCCAGCATAAGGAACGGAGACTCGCACTATGGCTACACCTTC
TRBJ2-4	TRBD2	TRBV19	17	CASSPSGNYIAKNIQYF	TGTGCCAGTAGCCCGAGCGGGAATTATATAGCCAAAAACATTCAGTACTTC
TRBJ2-7	-	TRBV7-2	19	CASSLQPPVAGGIAYEQYF	TGTGCCAGCAGCCTTCAACCTCCAGTGGCAGGGGGGATAGCCTACGAGCAGTACTTC
TRBJ1-1	-	TRBV5-4	14	CASSLVGGVTEAFF	TGTGCCAGCAGCTTGGTAGGAGGAGTCACTGAAGCTTTCTTT
TRBJ2-7	TRBD1	TRBV25-1	13	CASSDRTGFEQYF	TGTGCCAGCAGTGACCGGACAGGGTTTGAGCAGTACTTC
TRBJ1-2	-	TRBV4-1	16	CASSQVPTEINYGYTF	TGCGCCAGCAGCCAAGTCCCGACAGAAATTAACTATGGCTACACCTTC
TRBJ2-2	-	TRBV21-1	18	CASSKITRRGKNTGELFF	TGTGCCAGCAGCAAAATAACGAGACGGGGAAAGAACACCGGGGAGCTGTTTTTT
TRBJ1-4	TRBD1	TRBV2	14	CASSGDRANEKLFF	TGTGCCAGCAGTGGAGACAGGGCTAATGAAAAACTGTTTTTT
TRBJ2-7	-	TRBV7-6	15	CASSLGSVAVYEQYF	TGTGCCAGCAGCTTAGGGAGCGTAGCGGTTTACGAGCAGTACTTC
TRBJ1-1	-	TRBV2	15	CASSVGGDRNTEAFF	TGTGCCAGCAGTGTTGGGGGCGATCGGAACACTGAGGCTTTCTTT
TRBJ2-3	-	TRBV7-6	14	CASSTSGPTDTQYF	TGTGCCAGCAGTACTTCTGGGCCTACAGATACGCAGTATTTT
TRBJ2-7	-	TRBV6-1	13	CASSEVRGYEQYF	TGTGCCAGCAGCGAAGTCAGGGGATACGAGCAGTACTTC
TRBJ1-1	TRBD1	TRBV18	14	CASSLTGVNTEAFF	TGTGCCAGCTCACTCACAGGGGTGAACACTGAAGCTTTCTTT
TRBJ1-1	-	TRBV7-8	15	CASSLVGEGNTEAFF	TGTGCCAGCAGCTTAGTAGGGGAGGGGAACACTGAAGCTTTCTTT
TRBJ2-2	TRBD1	TRBV13	16	CASSARDRGRTGELFF	TGTGCCAGCAGCGCGCGGGACAGGGGGAGGACCGGGGAGCTGTTTTTT
TRBJ2-1	TRBD2	TRBV11-3	14	CASSLAGGYNEQFF	TGTGCCAGCAGCTTAGCGGGGGGGTACAATGAGCAGTTCTTC
TRBJ2-6	TRBD1	TRBV5-1	17	CASIPGQGVTGANVLTF	TGCGCCAGCATTCCGGGACAGGGAGTAACTGGGGCCAACGTCCTGACTTTC
TRBJ1-2	TRBD1	TRBV5-1	17	CASSQTPLDRANYGYTF	TGCGCCAGCAGTCAAACCCCACTAGACAGGGCGAACTATGGCTACACCTTC
TRBJ1-6	-	TRBV27	18	CASSSEDPSGTYNSPLHF	TGTGCCAGCAGTTCCGAGGACCCCTCGGGAACCTATAATTCACCCCTCCACTTT
TRBJ1-1	TRBD1	TRBV5-1	16	CASSSPLRDRNTEAFF	TGCGCCAGCAGCTCCCCTCTCCGGGACAGAAACACTGAAGCTTTCTTT
TRBJ2-7	-	TRBV9	13	CASSADFGYEQYF	TGTGCCAGCAGCGCGGACTTCGGGTACGAGCAGTACTTC
TRBJ2-3	-	TRBV4-3	15	CASSQEGHRTDTQYF	TGCGCCAGCAGCCAAGAAGGACACCGCACAGATACGCAGTATTTT
TRBJ2-3	-	TRBV14	16	CASSPLAGISTDTQYF	TGTGCCAGCAGCCCCCTGGCGGGGATTAGCACAGATACGCAGTATTTT
TRBJ2-3	-	TRBV30	14	CAWSVLASTDTQYF	TGTGCCTGGAGTGTACTAGCTAGCACAGATACGCAGTATTTT
TRBJ2-5	TRBD2	TRBV7-3	16	CASSSSSSGGLGTQYF	TGTGCCAGCAGCTCAAGTTCTAGCGGGGGATTAGGGACCCAGTACTTC
TRBJ2-3	TRBD2	TRBV6-6	14	CASQRGAGTDTQYF	TGTGCCAGCCAGCGGGGCGCCGGCACAGATACGCAGTATTTT
TRBJ2-7	-	TRBV28	17	CASSLGGSAGRFGEQYF	TGTGCCAGCAGTTTGGGAGGATCGGCAGGGAGGTTCGGCGAGCAGTACTTC
TRBJ2-7	-	TRBV5-6	14	CASSLNRVNYEQYF	TGTGCCAGCAGCTTGAACAGGGTCAACTACGAGCAGTACTTC
TRBJ2-1	-	TRBV1	15	CTSSHRKLPGNEQFF	TGCACCAGCAGCCACCGGAAGCTACCGGGAAATGAGCAGTTCTTC
TRBJ1-1	-	TRBV7-9	14	CASKVWATNTEAFF	TGTGCCAGCAAAGTTTGGGCCACGAACACTGAGGCTTTCTTT
TRBJ2-7	-	TRBV7-9	13	CASSPRGSYEQYF	TGTGCCAGCAGCCCGAGGGGGTCCTACGAGCAGTACTTC
TRBJ2-1	-	TRBV19	14	CASSIGGAYNEQFF	TGTGCCAGTAGTATAGGGGGGGCCTACAATGAGCAGTTCTTC
TRBJ1-5	TRBD1	TRBV4-1	14	CASSPTGADQPQHF	TGCGCCAGCAGCCCTACAGGGGCGGATCAGCCCCAGCATTTT
TRBJ1-6	-	TRBV7-9	13	CASSSRENSPLHF	TGTGCCAGCAGTTCCAGGGAAAATTCACCCCTCCACTTT
TRBJ2-5	TRBD2	TRBV7-9	15	CASSLPPSGQETQYF	TGTGCCAGCAGCTTACCTCCTAGCGGACAAGAGACCCAGTACTTC
TRBJ1-6	-	TRBV5-1	16	CASSLGVQALLTPLHF	TGCGCCAGCAGCTTAGGGGTACAGGCGCTACTCACACCCCTCCACTTT
TRBJ1-5	TRBD1	TRBV15	15	CATSSGTGGNQPQHF	TGTGCCACCAGCAGCGGGACAGGGGGCAATCAGCCCCAGCATTTT
TRBJ1-2	-	TRBV5-5	16	CASSPTPQEGGYGYTF	TGTGCCAGCAGCCCGACGCCCCAAGAAGGGGGCTATGGCTACACCTTC
TRBJ2-7	-	TRBV5-1	13	CASSLLSSYEQYF	TGCGCCAGCAGCTTGCTGAGCTCCTACGAGCAGTACTTC
TRBJ1-2	-	TRBV7-2	14	CASGLGLSRGGYTF	TGTGCCAGCGGCTTAGGGCTCTCCCGAGGTGGCTACACCTTC
TRBJ2-2	TRBD2	TRBV9	17	CASSTTLRGANTGELFF	TGTGCCAGCAGCACCACACTACGGGGGGCGAACACCGGGGAGCTGTTTTTT